This TCR beta chain was found in a study of T cell repertoires in cytomegalovirus infection (dated 2019 in TCRdb). With respect to the entire study: Peptide stimulations targeted recently identified HLA-C-restricted CMV epitopes, whose presentation resists viral immunomodulation, together with well-studied HLA-B-restricted epitopes. The HLA type of each donor mattered for the analysis, because public TCR beta signatures pointed to carriage of CMV infection along with the matching HLA type.

Beyond this particular receptor, the publication reports: In the ex vivo response, HLA-C-restricted CMV-specific TCR beta clonotypes were dominant, and in two of eight donors the single most frequent clonotype came from this HLA-C-restricted group. In both this cohort and an independent cohort of 352 donors, the cumulative frequency of public TCR beta family members distinguished carriers of CMV infection plus the relevant HLA type.

About this clonotype: Its antigen is currently not known. Per-base quality was not reported, and no clone a single base away is much larger than it.

The label giving this sample's treatment or condition can be read as: in vitro stimulation with specific CMV peptide epitopes to enrich CMV-specific T cells. Instrument on record: Illumina HiSeq 1500. TCRdb applied fastp at Q25 and MiXCR to the public reads, then kept only in-frame beta chains. All rows with the same CDR3 protein become a single entry with the most common DNA and genes. This sample comprises around 58,000 distinct CDR3 sequences, over 20% of them detected only once. The ten largest clones capture over 60% of the sample. The sample was CD8+ T cells from cultured PBMCs, taken from culture after CMV antigen stimulation. This TCR was recovered from a human donor in good health (CMV status not recorded). Some clones in this sample may be carry-over from other donors' samples.

The nucleotide sequence is given as TGCGCCAGCAGCCCTTCAAGTGTTTTGGTGACCAAAAACATTCAGTACTTC. The encoded protein is CASSPSSVLVTKNIQYF. Recombination joined TRBV4-3 with TRBJ2-4; the D gene assignment is ambiguous. The CDR3 has 17 amino acids, counting the end cysteine and phenylalanine. Only CDR3 DNA remains: 51 bases, in frame from the first base. Per the germline V gene, LGHNA is the CDR1 and YSLEER is the CDR2. V is reduced by 4 bases and J by 2 bases, leaving a spacing of 18 bases between them.